This passage covers 13 T cell receptor beta chains from one sample sequenced in a study of blood T cells in healthy people across ages (dated by TCRdb to the mid-2010s). The library relied on 5' RACE. For sequencing, an Illumina HiSeq 2500 was employed. A second PCR of roughly 7 to 12 cycles was performed with a sample-barcoded 5' primer and a J-beta primer mix. Using fastp at Q25 and MiXCR, TCRdb reprocessed the public reads and kept productive beta chains. Entries are consolidated by CDR3 protein sequence, retaining the most common genes and DNA. This sample has about 780,000 distinct CDR3 sequences in its table, and roughly 25% of those were observed once. The ten most abundant clones make up under 3% of the sample. The sample was also reused in another study, on T cells of mothers and their children.

Sequenced sample: blood. These receptors were obtained from a boy younger than 18 in good health.

V is TRBV20-1 and J is TRBJ2-1; 10 nucleotides line up with TRBD2. This CDR3 spans 14 amino acids. Germline loops: CDR1 DFQATT, CDR2 SNEGSKA (reference sequence). J lost 5 bases, V lost 6 bases, and 7 bases had no gene match. The CDR3 coding sequence is TGCAGTGCCGGTCTCGGGACTAGCGACAATGAGCAGTTCTTC. This encodes CSAGLGTSDNEQFF.

The sample holds a few counts of this clonotype. The chain employs TRBV10-3 and TRBJ2-5; 8 bases align to TRBD1. With the DNA end fitting TRBJ2-7 better, the J assignment may be wrong. The V gene's germline CDR1 is ENHRY and CDR2 SYGVKD. The CDR3 is 13 residues long. This CDR3 is CAISSQGADEQYF. The CDR3 DNA is TGTGCCATCAGTTCCCAGGGGGCGGACGAGCAGTACTTC.

The genes are TRBV11-2 and TRBJ2-7, with 7 bases identical to TRBD1. Germline CDR1 SGHAT, CDR2 FQNNGV. V gave up 6 bases and J gave up 2 bases; unmatched junction bases: 10. This CDR3 region has 15 residues. The CDR3 sequence: CASRPTGERTYEQYF. The CDR3 DNA is TGTGCCAGCAGGCCTACAGGGGAGAGGACCTACGAGCAGTACTTC.

This sequence joins TRBV28 and TRBJ2-3; TRBD1 matches at 9 bases. CDR1 and CDR2 (germline): MDHEN, SYDVKM. The CDR3 totals 15 residues. The V gene end was trimmed by 6 bases and the J gene end by 0 bases; junction bases not matched to a gene: 4. CDR3 DNA sequence: TGTGCCAGCAGCGACGGGACAGGGAGCACAGATACGCAGTATTTT. It specifies CASSDGTGSTDTQYF.

The chain uses TRBV7-3 and TRBJ2-1; D remains unclear. V dropped 1 base and J dropped 10 bases, with 8 bases sitting between them. This CDR3 region has 12 residues. The germline CDR1 and CDR2 sequences are SGHTA and FQGTGA. In DNA form, the CDR3 reads TGTGCCAGCAGCTTAAATGGTCGAGAGCAGTTCTTC. The encoded protein is CASSLNGREQFF. Filled out from reference TRBV7-3 and TRBJ2-1, the complete variable domain reads GAGVSQTPSNKVTEKGKYVELRCDPISGHTALYWYRQSLGQGPEFLIYFQGTGAADDSGLPNDRFFAVRPEGSVSTLKIQRTERGDSAVYLCASSLNGREQFFGPGTRLTVL.

The table lists this clonotype with a few counts. The chain links TRBV7-4 to TRBJ2-5; possibly TRBD2 for D (5 bases). The J call may be mistaken, given a closer DNA end match to TRBJ2-1. CDR1 and CDR2 from the germline V gene are SGHVT and SQSDAQ. The length of the CDR3 is 16 residues. CDR3 region: CASSHSLGAVAYEQFF. The CDR3 nucleotides read TGTGCCAGCAGCCACTCGTTGGGAGCGGTCGCCTATGAGCAGTTCTTC.

The gene calls are TRBV7-6 and TRBJ2-1; D not resolved. The ends were cut back, 2 bases at V and 2 bases at J, with 10 bases in the middle. The CDR3 has 15 amino acids. Germline CDR1 reads SGHVS; CDR2 reads FNYEAQ. The CDR3 protein is CASSLHSVPYNEQFF. CDR3 in DNA: TGTGCCAGCAGCTTACATTCGGTACCCTACAATGAGCAGTTCTTC.

This chain uses TRBV5-1 with TRBJ2-1, with TRBD2 matching over 9 bases. Trimming cost V 4 bases and J 3 bases; bases outside gene matches: 8. Germline CDR1 is SGHRS and CDR2 is YFSETQ. The CDR3 has 16 residues. As DNA, the CDR3 is TGCGCCAGCAGCCCACGGTCTAGCGGGATCTACAATGAGCAGTTCTTC. It is translated as CASSPRSSGIYNEQFF.

This clonotype was recorded a few times. The junction departs from germline at one end; a sequencing error may be responsible. The gene calls are TRBV6-5 and TRBJ1-6; D is perhaps TRBD1 (5 bases). The germline gives CDR1 MNHEY, CDR2 SVGAGI. This CDR3 is built from 16 residues. CDR3 bases: TGTGCCAACAGTTACCAACAGGCGAGGGATAATTCACCCCTCCACTTT. Amino acid sequence: CANSYQQARDNSPLHF.

A remark on this clonotype: Mismatch with germline at one junction end may stem from a read error. The V and J genes are TRBV6-2 or TRBV6-3 and TRBJ2-7; TRBD1 aligns across 12 bases. This CDR3 is built from 15 residues. Germline V gene lookup returns CDR1 MNHEY and CDR2 SVGEGT. CDR3 amino acids: CASSRGTGGYDEQCF. CDR3 nucleotides: TGTGCCAGCAGCCGAGGGACAGGGGGCTACGACGAGCAGTGCTTC.

Written as DNA, the CDR3 is TGCGCCAGCAGCCAAACAGATGAAAAACTGTTTTTT. This translates into CASSQTDEKLFF. V and J are TRBV4-1 and TRBJ1-4; D not resolved. The CDR3 is made up of 12 amino acids. Trimming cost V 2 bases and J 6 bases, with 4 bases left between them. Germline CDR1 is MGHRA and CDR2 is YSYEKL.

The V and J genes are TRBV10-1 and TRBJ2-7, with a possible D match to TRBD2 (5 bases). V dropped 0 bases and J dropped 6 bases, with 9 bases sitting between them. This CDR3 is built from 13 residues. CDR1 is WNHNN and CDR2 is SYGVQD in the germline V gene (reference sequence). In nucleotides, the CDR3 is TGCGCCAGCAGTGAGTCGGACTTGGCCGAGCAGTACTTC. Translation gives CASSESDLAEQYF.

This clonotype has a handful of counts. Written as DNA, the CDR3 is TGTGCCAGCAGTTTAGCGGGGAACGGAGAGACCCAGTACTTC. This gives the protein CASSLAGNGETQYF. The V call is TRBV28, the J call TRBJ2-5; TRBD2 is a possible D gene (6 bases). CDR1 is MDHEN, CDR2 SYDVKM, per germline. This CDR3 has 14 residues. Trimming pared 2 bases from V and 4 bases from J, leaving 11 bases between.